The T cell receptor (beta chain) under discussion was sequenced for a study of regulatory T cells in long-lasting Graves disease (TCRdb year 2021). Background for the entire study: Persistent Graves' disease meant more than 5 years of antithyroid drug treatment with TSH receptor autoantibodies that stayed positive. The study took place in China and was registered as a clinical trial. This study used TCR sequencing and RNA sequencing of peripheral blood to compare persistent Graves' disease patients against newly diagnosed Graves' disease patients. On average, persistent Graves' disease patients in the clinical cohort had been on antithyroid drugs for approximately 10 years. A total of about 35 samples underwent TCR sequencing, from about 13 patients with persistent Graves' disease and 20 or so patients with newly diagnosed Graves' disease. The study at large found these results: Only peripheral blood was studied, because thyroid tissue, the primary lesion, was inaccessible. Compared with newly diagnosed patients, persistent Graves' disease patients had lower TCR Shannon entropy and fewer highly expanded clones, which suggests clonal expansion. Only the TCR beta chain was sequenced and analyzed. Preferential use of TRBV28, TRBJ1-2 and TRBJ2-5 was observed in persistent disease, whereas TRBV20-1 and TRBJ2-1 were favored in newly diagnosed disease. Patients with persistent disease shared more public clonotypes (fewer than 3,000) than newly diagnosed patients did (approximately 990). The authors noted that the small sample size was a limitation that may lower accuracy.

The protocol used for the library was multiplex PCR. This sample was sequenced with an Illumina HiSeq 4000. CDR3 regions were amplified by Arm-PCR with iRepertoire HTBI primers to construct TCR beta libraries. Before sequencing, the PCR products went through gel purification. The study's own analysis went as follows. A total of roughly 58 TRBV and some 15 TRBJ segments were identified across samples and were used for gene usage analysis of CDR3 amino acid clonotypes. COPE and FqMerger were used to merge filtered high-quality paired reads into contigs. BLAST was used to align contigs to IMGT TRBV, TRBD and TRBJ reference genes, and CDR3 was defined according to IMGT. Any clonotype with a frequency above 0.1% was counted as a highly expanded clone. Repertoire diversity was measured by Shannon entropy, and V-J evenness by the Gini coefficient. A clonotype was considered public if more than one individual shared it. TCRdb reworked the public reads: Q25 trimming with fastp, MiXCR clone assembly, productive beta chains retained. Rows matching on CDR3 protein sequence are summarized as one entry with the most common DNA and genes. The V and J calls here are based on TCRdb, not the publication. Within this sample are some 420,000 distinct CDR3 sequences, with 22% of them counted one time only. The ten biggest clones cover roughly 13% of the sample.

The V end loses 6 bases and the J end loses 0 bases, and a stretch of 5 bases separates them. The CDR3 sequence holds 12 residues, the cysteine and phenylalanine included. Kept here is only the CDR3 DNA, which spans 36 bases and is read in frame from base 1. The germline V gene supplies CDR1 MNHNS and CDR2 SASEGT. This clonotype was observed at least ten times. Its antigen is currently not known. One base away there is no much larger clone; base qualities are not given. The sample's time point label is to be understood as: persistent/refractory GD, antithyroid drugs over 5 years with positive TRAb. For both TCR sequencing and RNA sequencing, RNA was extracted from PBMCs using TRIzol. The diagnosis of Graves' disease followed American Thyroid Association guidelines. Patients were recruited from an endocrinology department in Xi'an, China. From each patient, around 9 milliliters of peripheral blood was collected into an EDTA anticoagulant tube. Ficoll Paque Plus density gradient separation was used to isolate PBMCs, and no further T cell sorting was performed. RNA quality was checked with an Agilent 2100 Bioanalyzer and agarose gel, and concentration with a NanoDrop 2000.

The sample was peripheral blood mononuclear cells (PBMCs), taken when the disease was refractory, from a patient treated with antithyroid drugs. The V and J genes are TRBV6-1 and TRBJ1-2; no D gene call is confident. The clonotype was recovered from a female donor with Graves disease. This receptor carries the CDR3 CASSPTNYGYTF. The DNA is TGTGCCAGCAGCCCCACTAACTATGGCTACACCTTC.